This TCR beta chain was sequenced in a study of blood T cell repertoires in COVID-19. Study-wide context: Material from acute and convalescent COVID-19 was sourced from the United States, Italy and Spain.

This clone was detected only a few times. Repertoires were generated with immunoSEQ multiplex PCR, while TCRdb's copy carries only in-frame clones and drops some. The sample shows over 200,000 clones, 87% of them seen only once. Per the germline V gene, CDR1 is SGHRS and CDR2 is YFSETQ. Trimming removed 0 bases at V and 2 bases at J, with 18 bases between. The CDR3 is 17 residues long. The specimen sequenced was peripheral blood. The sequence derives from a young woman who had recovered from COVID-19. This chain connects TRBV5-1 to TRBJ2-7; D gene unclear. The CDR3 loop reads CASSLALQSPIPYEQYF. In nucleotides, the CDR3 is TGCGCCAGCAGCTTGGCCTTACAGAGTCCAATCCCCTACGAGCAGTACTTC.